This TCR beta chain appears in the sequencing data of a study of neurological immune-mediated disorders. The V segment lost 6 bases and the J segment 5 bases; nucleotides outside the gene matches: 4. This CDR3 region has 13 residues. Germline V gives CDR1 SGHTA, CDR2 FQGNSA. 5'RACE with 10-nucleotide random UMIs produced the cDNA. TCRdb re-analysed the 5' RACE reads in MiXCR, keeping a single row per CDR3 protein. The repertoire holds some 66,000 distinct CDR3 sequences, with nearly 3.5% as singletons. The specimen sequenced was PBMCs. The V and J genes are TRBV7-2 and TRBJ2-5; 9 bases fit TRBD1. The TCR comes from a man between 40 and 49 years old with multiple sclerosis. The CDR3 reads CASSGTGKETQYF. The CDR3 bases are TGTGCCAGCAGTGGGACAGGGAAGGAGACCCAGTACTTC.